The 3 T cell receptor beta chains below all came from one sample that was sequenced in a study of cytomegalovirus exposure and HLA in healthy donors. PCR employed 60 Vbeta and 13 Jbeta primers. Using immunoSEQ multiplex PCR, the repertoire was profiled, and TCRdb retains in-frame clones only, with some absent. The repertoire holds 110,000 or so clones, with 81% as singletons. What was sequenced was PBMCs. Receptor source: a woman between 35 and 50 years old in good health and CMV-seronegative.

This clone has only one observation. This chain joins TRBV28 and TRBJ1-3; no clear D. In germline, CDR1 is MDHEN, CDR2 SYDVKM. Trimming took 8 bases from V and 5 from J, leaving 13 bases between them. The CDR3 covers 13 residues. The CDR3 nucleotides are TGTGCCAGCGGAGAAGGTATCAGAAACACCATATATTTT. This encodes CASGEGIRNTIYF.

This chain connects TRBV2 to TRBJ2-1, with a possible D match to TRBD2 (6 bases). CDR1 and CDR2 (germline): SNHLY, FYNNEI. Trimming took 4 bases from V and 5 from J, leaving 15 bases between them. The CDR3 covers 15 residues. CDR3 sequence: CASSGRRERNNEQFF. DNA of the CDR3: TGTGCCAGCAGTGGCCGGCGGGAAAGAAACAATGAGCAGTTCTTC.

The chain carries TRBV27 and TRBJ1-2, with D tentatively TRBD1 (6 bases). Germline CDR1 reads MNHEY; CDR2 reads SMNVEV (reference sequence). There are 15 residues in the CDR3. The V end lost 2 bases, the J end lost 6 bases, and 16 bases lay between the germline ends. CDR3 amino acids: CASSLRGGVQNGYTF. The CDR3 DNA follows: TGTGCCAGCAGTTTAAGGGGGGGCGTTCAGAATGGCTACACCTTC.